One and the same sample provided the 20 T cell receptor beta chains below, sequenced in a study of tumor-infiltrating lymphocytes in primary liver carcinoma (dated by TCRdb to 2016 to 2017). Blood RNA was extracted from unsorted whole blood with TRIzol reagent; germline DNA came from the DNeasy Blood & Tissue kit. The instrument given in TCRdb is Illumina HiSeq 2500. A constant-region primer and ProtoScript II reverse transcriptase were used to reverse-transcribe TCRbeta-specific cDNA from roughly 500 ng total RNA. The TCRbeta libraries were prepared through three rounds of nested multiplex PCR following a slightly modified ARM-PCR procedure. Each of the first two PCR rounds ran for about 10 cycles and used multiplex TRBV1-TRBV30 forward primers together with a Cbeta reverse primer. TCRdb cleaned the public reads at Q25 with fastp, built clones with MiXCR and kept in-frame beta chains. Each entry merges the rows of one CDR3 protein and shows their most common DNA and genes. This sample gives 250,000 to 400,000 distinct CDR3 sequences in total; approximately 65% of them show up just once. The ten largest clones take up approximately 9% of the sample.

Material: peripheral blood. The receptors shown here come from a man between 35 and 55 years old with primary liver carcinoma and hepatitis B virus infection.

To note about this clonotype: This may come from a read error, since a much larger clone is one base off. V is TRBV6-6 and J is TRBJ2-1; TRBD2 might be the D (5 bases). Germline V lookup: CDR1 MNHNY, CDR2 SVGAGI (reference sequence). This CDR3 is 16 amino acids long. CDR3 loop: CASSYSRGSGYNGQFF. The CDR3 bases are TGTGCCAGCAGTTACTCGAGAGGGAGTGGCTACAATGGGCAGTTCTTC.

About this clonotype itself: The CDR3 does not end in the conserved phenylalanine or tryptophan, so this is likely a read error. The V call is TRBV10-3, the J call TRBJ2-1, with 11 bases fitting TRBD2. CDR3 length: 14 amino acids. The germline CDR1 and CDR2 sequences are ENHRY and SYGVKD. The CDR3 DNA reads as TGTACCATCAAGGGGACTAGCGGAGACAATGAGCAGTTCTTG. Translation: CTIKGTSGDNEQFL.

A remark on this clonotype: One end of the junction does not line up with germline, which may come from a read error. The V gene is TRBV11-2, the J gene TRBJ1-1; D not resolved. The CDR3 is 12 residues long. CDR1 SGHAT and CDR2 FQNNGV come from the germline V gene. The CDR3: CASSLGRDEAFF. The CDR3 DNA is TGTGCCAGCAGTTTAGGCAGAGATGAAGCTTTCTTT.

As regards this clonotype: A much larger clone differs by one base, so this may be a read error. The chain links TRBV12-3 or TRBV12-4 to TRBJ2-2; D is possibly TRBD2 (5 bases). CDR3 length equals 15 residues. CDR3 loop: CASSFVGVVTGELVF. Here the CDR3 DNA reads TGTGCCAGCAGTTTTGTGGGAGTAGTCACCGGGGAGCTGGTTTTT.

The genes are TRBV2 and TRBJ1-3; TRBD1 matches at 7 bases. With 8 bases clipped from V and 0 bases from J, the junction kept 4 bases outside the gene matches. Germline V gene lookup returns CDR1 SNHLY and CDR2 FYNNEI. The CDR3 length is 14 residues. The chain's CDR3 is CASGQETSGNTIYF. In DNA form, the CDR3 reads TGTGCCAGCGGACAGGAGACCTCTGGAAACACCATATATTTT.

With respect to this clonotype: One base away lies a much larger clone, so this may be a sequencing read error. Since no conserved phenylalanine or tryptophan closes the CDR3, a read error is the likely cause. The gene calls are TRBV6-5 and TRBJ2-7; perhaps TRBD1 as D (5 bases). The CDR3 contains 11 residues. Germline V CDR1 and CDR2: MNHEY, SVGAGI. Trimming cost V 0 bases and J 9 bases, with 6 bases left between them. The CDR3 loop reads CASSYSGVQYL. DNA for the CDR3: TGTGCCAGCAGTTACTCAGGGGTGCAGTACTTA.

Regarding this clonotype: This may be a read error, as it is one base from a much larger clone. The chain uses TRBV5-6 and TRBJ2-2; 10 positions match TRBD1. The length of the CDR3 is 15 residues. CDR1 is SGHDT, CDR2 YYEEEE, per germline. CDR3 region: CANSIRTGGTGELFF. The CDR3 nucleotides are TGTGCCAACAGCATAAGGACAGGGGGAACCGGGGAGCTGTTTTTT.

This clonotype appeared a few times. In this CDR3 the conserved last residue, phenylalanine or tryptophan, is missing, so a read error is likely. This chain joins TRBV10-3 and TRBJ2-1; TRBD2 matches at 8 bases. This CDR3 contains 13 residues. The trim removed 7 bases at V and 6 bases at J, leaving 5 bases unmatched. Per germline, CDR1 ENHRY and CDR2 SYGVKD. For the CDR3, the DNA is TGTGCCATCAAGGAGCGGGAGTCCAATGAGCAGTTCCTC. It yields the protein CAIKERESNEQFL.

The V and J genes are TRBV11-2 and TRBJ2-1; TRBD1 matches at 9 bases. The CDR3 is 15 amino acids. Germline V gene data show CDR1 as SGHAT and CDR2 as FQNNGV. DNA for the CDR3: TGTAGCAGCAGCAGAGACAGGGGGAGTTACAATGAGCAGTTCTTC. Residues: CSSSRDRGSYNEQFF.

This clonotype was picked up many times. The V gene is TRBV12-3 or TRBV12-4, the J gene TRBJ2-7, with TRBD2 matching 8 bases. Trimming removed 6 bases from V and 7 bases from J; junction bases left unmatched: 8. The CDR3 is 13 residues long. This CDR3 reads CASRGSGKGEQYF. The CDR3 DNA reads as TGTGCCAGCAGGGGTAGCGGGAAAGGTGAGCAGTACTTC.

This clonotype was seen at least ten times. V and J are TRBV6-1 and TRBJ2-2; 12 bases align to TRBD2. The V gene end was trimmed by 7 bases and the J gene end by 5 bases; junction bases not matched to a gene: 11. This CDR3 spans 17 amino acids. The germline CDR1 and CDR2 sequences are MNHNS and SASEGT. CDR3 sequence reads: CASKGGLAGLSTGELFF. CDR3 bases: TGTGCCAGCAAGGGTGGACTAGCGGGACTAAGTACCGGGGAGCTGTTTTTT.

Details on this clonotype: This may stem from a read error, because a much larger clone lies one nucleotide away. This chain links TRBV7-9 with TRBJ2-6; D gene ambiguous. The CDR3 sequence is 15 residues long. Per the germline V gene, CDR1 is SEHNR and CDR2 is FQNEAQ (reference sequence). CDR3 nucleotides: TGTGCCTGCAGCCAGACGGAATCTGGGGCCAACGTCCTGACTTTC. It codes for CACSQTESGANVLTF.

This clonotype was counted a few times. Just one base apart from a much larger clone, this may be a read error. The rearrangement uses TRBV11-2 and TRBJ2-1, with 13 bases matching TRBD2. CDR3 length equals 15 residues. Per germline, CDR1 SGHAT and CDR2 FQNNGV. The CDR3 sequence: CVSSRTGTSGDEQFF. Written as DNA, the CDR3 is TGTGTCAGCAGCCGTACCGGGACTAGCGGGGATGAGCAGTTCTTC.

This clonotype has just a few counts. The CDR3 is CASSESKQLASYNEQFF. The CDR3 nucleotides read TGCGCCAGCAGTGAGTCGAAGCAGCTAGCCTCCTACAATGAGCAGTTCTTC. V is TRBV10-2 and J is TRBJ2-1, with a tentative D call TRBD2 (5 bases). V shed 0 bases and J shed 0 bases, with 12 bases lying between them. Germline-derived CDR1 and CDR2 are WSHSY and SAAADI. This CDR3 is 17 amino acids long.

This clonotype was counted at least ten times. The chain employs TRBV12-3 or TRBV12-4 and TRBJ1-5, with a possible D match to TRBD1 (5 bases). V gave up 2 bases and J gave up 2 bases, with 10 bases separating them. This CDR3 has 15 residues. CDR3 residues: CASSLQAQGNQPQHF. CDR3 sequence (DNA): TGTGCCAGCAGTTTACAGGCACAGGGCAATCAGCCCCAGCATTTT.

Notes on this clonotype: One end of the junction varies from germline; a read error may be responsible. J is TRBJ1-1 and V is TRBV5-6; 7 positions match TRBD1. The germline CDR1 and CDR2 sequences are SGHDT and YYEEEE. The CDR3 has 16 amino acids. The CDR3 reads CASSLRQGRRKSEPFF. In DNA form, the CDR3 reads TGTGCCAGCAGCCTGCGACAGGGAAGGAGGAAGAGTGAACCTTTCTTT.

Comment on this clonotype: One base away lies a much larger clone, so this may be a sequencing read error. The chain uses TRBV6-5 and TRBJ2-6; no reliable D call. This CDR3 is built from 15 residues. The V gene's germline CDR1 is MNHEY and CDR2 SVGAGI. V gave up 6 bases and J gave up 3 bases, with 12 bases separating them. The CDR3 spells CASRSAWVGANVLTF. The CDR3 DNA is TGTGCCAGCAGGTCGGCATGGGTTGGGGCCAACGTCCTGACTTTC.

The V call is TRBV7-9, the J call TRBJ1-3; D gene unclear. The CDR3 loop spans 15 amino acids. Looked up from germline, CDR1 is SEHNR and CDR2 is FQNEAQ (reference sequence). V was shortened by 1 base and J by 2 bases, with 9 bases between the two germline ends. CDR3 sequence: CASSLVPETGNTIYF. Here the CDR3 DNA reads TGTGCCAGCAGCTTAGTTCCGGAGACTGGAAACACCATATATTTT.

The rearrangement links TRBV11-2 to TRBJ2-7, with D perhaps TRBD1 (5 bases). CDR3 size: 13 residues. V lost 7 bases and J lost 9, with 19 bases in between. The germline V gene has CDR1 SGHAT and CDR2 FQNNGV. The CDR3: CASNPSRGQVQYF. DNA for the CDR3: TGTGCCAGCAACCCCTCAAGGGGCCAGGTGCAGTACTTC.

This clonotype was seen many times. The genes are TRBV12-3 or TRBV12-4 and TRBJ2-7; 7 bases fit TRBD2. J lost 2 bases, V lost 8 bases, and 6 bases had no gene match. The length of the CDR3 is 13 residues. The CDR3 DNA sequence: TGTGCCAGCGGGACTACGGAGACCTACGAGCAGTACTTC. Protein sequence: CASGTTETYEQYF.